This T cell receptor (beta chain) was recorded in a study of identical twins. This clonotype was seen only a few times. Its antigen is unknown. TCRdb itself ran the 5' RACE reads through MiXCR, one entry per CDR3 protein. The sample lists 550,000 to 700,000 distinct CDR3 sequences, about 20% occurring once. The CDR3 runs 14 residues. Germline CDR1 is SGHRS and CDR2 is YFSETQ. With 1 base clipped from V and 9 bases from J, the junction kept 6 bases outside the gene matches. Study observations and caveats: When twins shared out-of-frame alpha sequences, those sequences had excess low generation probability.

This same sample was also taken into another study, of T cells expressing NK-cell markers.

The sample comprised PBMCs. The sequence derives from a young woman in good health. V is TRBV5-1 and J is TRBJ2-1; 8 nucleotides match TRBD1. For the CDR3, the DNA is TGCGCCAGCAGCTTGTCCCAGGGGGCAGGTGAGCAGTTCTTC. Its protein product is CASSLSQGAGEQFF.